The 6 T cell receptor beta chains reported below all come from one sample, sequenced in a study of blood T cell repertoires in COVID-19. Produced via immunoSEQ multiplex PCR; TCRdb's table is partial and in-frame only. The table shows over 200,000 clones, with nearly 90% occurring only once. Sequenced: PBMCs or T cells enriched from blood (not recorded which). The receptors derive from a man younger than 45 who had recovered from COVID-19.

The chain couples TRBV12-5 to TRBJ2-3; tentatively, D is TRBD2 (5 bases). Germline CDR1 is LGHNT and CDR2 is FRNRAP. The length of the CDR3 is 13 residues. The V end lost 4 bases, the J end lost 0 bases, and 5 bases lay between the germline ends. CDR3 coding DNA: TGTGCTAGTGGTTGGACTAGCACAGATACGCAGTATTTT. Encoded protein: CASGWTSTDTQYF.

The chain links TRBV10-3 to TRBJ1-1; D gene unclear. This CDR3 has 14 amino acids. The germline V and J ends were trimmed by 7 bases and 1 base, with 13 bases remaining between them. The V gene's germline CDR1 is ENHRY and CDR2 SYGVKD. CDR3 nucleotide sequence: TGTGCCATCAAGGGATTTGAGGGGAACACTGAAGCTTTCTTT. Protein product: CAIKGFEGNTEAFF.

The chain employs TRBV27 and TRBJ1-2; the match to TRBD1 covers 7 bases. The CDR3 has 13 amino acids. J was trimmed by 5 bases and V by 4 bases; bases with no gene match: 4. Germline V gene data show CDR1 as MNHEY and CDR2 as SMNVEV (reference sequence). Here the CDR3 reads CASSSGTVYGYTF. CDR3 in DNA: TGTGCCAGCAGTTCCGGGACAGTATATGGCTACACCTTC.

This clone has just a few counts. The gene calls are TRBV28 and TRBJ1-2; 7 bases align to TRBD1. The CDR3 is made up of 17 amino acids. V lost 5 bases and J lost 5; bases outside the gene matches: 17. The germline V gene encodes CDR1 MDHEN and CDR2 SYDVKM. The CDR3 reads CASSIISRGANSYGYTF. The CDR3 DNA reads TGTGCCAGCAGTATCATTTCCAGGGGGGCGAACTCTTATGGCTACACCTTC.

The gene calls are TRBV27 and TRBJ2-7; weak D call: TRBD2 (7 bases). V shed 8 bases and J shed 5 bases, with 28 bases lying between them. The CDR3 is 17 amino acids. Germline loops: CDR1 MNHEY, CDR2 SMNVEV (reference sequence). The CDR3 protein is CASPDSGGRIGGHEQYF. CDR3 bases: TGTGCCAGCCCCGACTCGGGAGGACGAATCGGGGGCCACGAGCAGTACTTC.

The V call is TRBV7-2, the J call TRBJ2-1; TRBD1 is a possible D gene (5 bases). The CDR3 extends over 15 amino acids. Germline CDR1 is SGHTA and CDR2 is FQGNSA. Trimming stripped 4 bases from V and 4 bases from J, with 14 bases between. CDR3 loop: CASSSAPREYNEQFF. The CDR3 DNA reads as TGTGCCAGCAGCTCCGCCCCCAGGGAATACAATGAGCAGTTCTTC.